The clone carrying this TCR beta chain has more than one count but fewer than ten. The data belong to a study of blood T cell repertoires in COVID-19. Study information: The origin of the acute and convalescent COVID-19 samples was the United States, Italy and Spain.

Recruited during active infection, patients (from Seattle) were subsequently followed longitudinally. CDR1 and CDR2 (germline): KGHSY, FQNENV. The CDR3 has 15 residues. The V gene lost 6 bases and the J gene lost 6 bases, with 20 bases spanning the gap. Assay used: immunoSEQ multiplex PCR; TCRdb lists only in-frame clones, some missing. The sample lists about 200,000 clones; 84% were seen once. The receptor comes from a woman of 80 years or more with COVID-19, enrolled during active disease. The specimen sequenced was peripheral blood. The V and J genes are TRBV16 and TRBJ1-2; TRBD1 is a possible D gene (5 bases). The CDR3 spells CASSPTDNQGNGYTF. The CDR3 nucleotides are TGTGCCAGCAGTCCAACCGATAATCAGGGTAATGGCTACACCTTC.